The entry below describes one T cell receptor beta chain. Its antigen remains unknown. The table came from immunoSEQ multiplex PCR; TCRdb's copy has only in-frame clones and leaves some out. Of more than 85,000 clones listed, roughly nine tenths are singletons. Time point indicated: cycle 4 day 1 (C4D1), after 6 weeks of nivolumab. Each of the patients experienced relapse following autologous stem cell transplantation, and their brentuximab vedotin exposure differed. The entry originates in a study of PD-1 blockade in classical Hodgkin lymphoma. Study conclusions and caveats: Exclusion was the outcome for patients who began nivolumab under 1 year after ASCT. It was CD4+ TCR diversity, not CD8+, that rose significantly by C4D1.

V was shortened by 3 bases and J by 4 bases, with 15 bases between the two germline ends. CDR3 length: 14 residues. In germline, CDR1 is GTSNPN, CDR2 SVGIG (reference sequence). This material consisted of peripheral blood mononuclear cells (PBMCs), taken before the fourth cycle of nivolumab. The V and J genes are TRBV30 and TRBJ2-5; the D is unclear. This sequence originates from a human donor with classical Hodgkin lymphoma. In DNA, the CDR3 is TGTGCCTGGAGACGACTGTCGCTTCTAGAGACCCAGTACTTC. Its translation is CAWRRLSLLETQYF.